Sequencing of this T cell receptor beta chain was carried out in a study of blood T cell repertoires in COVID-19. Overall study context: The samples span acute and convalescent COVID-19 from the United States, Italy and Spain. T cells, B-cell-depleted T cells, or PBMCs provided the cDNA or gDNA that served as material.

The authors' processing: By means of reference gene primer amplification, nucleated cell counts were estimated. Sequenced by immunoSEQ multiplex PCR; TCRdb stores in-frame clones only, minus some. The V and J calls and clone size are taken from that table; D and trimming were inferred from the DNA. Found here are about 100,000 clones, approximately 86% of them singletons; the top ten hold approximately 5.3%. This TCR was sampled from a human donor in a cohort sampled during active COVID-19. Sequenced material: peripheral blood.

CDR3 in amino acids: CASSLWDRENQPQHF. Here the CDR3 DNA reads TGTGCCAGCAGTTTATGGGACAGGGAAAATCAGCCCCAGCATTTT. This chain connects TRBV28 to TRBJ1-5; TRBD1 aligns across 8 bases. V lost 0 bases and J lost 4; bases outside the gene matches: 2. The CDR3 length is 15 residues. The germline V gene has CDR1 MDHEN and CDR2 SYDVKM.